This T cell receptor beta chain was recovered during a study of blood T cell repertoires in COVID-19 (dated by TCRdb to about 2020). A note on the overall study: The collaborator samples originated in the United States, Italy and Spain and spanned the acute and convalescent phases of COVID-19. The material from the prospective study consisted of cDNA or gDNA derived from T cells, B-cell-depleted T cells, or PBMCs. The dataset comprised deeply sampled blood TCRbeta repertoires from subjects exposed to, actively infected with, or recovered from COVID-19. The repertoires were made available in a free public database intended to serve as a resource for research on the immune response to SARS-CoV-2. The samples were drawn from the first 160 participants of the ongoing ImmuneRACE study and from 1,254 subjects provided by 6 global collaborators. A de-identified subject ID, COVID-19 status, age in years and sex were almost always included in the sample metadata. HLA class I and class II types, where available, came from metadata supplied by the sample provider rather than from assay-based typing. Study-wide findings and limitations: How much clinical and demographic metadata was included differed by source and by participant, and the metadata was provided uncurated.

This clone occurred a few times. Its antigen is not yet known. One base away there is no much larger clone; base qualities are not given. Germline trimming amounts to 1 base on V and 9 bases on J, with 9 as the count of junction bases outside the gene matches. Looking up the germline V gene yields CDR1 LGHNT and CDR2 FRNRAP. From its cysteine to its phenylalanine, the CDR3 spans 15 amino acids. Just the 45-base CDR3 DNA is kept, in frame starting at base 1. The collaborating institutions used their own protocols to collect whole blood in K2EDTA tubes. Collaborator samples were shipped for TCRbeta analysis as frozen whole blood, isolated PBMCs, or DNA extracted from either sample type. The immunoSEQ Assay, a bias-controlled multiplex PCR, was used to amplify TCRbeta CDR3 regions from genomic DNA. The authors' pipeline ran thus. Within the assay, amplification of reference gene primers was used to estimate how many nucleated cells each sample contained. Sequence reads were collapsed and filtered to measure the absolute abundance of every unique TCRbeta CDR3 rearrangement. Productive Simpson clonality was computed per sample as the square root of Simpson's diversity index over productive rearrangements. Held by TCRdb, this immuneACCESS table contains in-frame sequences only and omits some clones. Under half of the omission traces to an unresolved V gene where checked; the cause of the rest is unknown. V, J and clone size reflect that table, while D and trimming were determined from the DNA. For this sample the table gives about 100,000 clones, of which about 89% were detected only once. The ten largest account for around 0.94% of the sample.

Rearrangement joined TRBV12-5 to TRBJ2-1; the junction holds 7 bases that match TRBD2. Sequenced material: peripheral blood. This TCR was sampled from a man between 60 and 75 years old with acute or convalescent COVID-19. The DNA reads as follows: TGTGCTAGTGGTTTGGAAAGGACTAGAACCGGTGAGCAGTTCTTC. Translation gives CASGLERTRTGEQFF.